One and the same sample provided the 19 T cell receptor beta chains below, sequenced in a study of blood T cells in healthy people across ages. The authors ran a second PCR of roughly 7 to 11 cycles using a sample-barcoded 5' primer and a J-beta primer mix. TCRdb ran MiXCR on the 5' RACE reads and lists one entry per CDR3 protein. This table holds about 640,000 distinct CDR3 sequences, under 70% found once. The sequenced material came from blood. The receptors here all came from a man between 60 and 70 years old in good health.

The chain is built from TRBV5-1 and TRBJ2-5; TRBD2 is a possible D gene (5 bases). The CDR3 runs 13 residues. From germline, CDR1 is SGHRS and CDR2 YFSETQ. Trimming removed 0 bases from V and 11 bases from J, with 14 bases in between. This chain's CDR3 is CASSLDGRGKQYF. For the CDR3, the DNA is TGCGCCAGCAGCTTGGACGGCCGGGGAAAGCAGTACTTC.

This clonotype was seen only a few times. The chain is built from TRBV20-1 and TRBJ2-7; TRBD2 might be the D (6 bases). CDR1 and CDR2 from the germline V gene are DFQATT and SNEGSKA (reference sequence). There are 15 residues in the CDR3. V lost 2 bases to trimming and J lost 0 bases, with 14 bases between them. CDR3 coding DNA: TGCAGTGCTAGAACGGGACTGGATCACTCCTACGAGCAGTACTTC. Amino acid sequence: CSARTGLDHSYEQYF.

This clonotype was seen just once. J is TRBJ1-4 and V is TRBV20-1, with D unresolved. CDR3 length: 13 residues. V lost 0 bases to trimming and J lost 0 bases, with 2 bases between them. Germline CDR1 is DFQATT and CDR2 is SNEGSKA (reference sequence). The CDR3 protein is CSARESTNEKLFF. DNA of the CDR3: TGCAGTGCTAGAGAGTCAACTAATGAAAAACTGTTTTTT.

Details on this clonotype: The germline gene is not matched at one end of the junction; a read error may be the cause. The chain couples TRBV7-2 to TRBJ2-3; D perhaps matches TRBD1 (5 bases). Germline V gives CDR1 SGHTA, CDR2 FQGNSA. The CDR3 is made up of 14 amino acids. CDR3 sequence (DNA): TGTGTCAGCAGCCAGCAGGGTGGCGCAGATACGCAGTATTTT. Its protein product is CVSSQQGGADTQYF.

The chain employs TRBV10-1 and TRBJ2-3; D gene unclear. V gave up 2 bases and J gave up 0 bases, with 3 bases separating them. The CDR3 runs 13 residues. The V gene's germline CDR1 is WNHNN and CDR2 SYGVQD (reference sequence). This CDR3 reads CASSEESTDTQYF. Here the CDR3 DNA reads TGCGCCAGCAGTGAGGAAAGCACAGATACGCAGTATTTT.

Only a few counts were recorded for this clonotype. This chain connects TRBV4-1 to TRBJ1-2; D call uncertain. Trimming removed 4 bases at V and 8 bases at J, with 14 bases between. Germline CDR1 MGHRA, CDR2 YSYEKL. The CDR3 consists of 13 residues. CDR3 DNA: TGCGCCAGCAGCCGCCCGGGGTCGTGGGGCTACACCTTC. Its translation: CASSRPGSWGYTF.

The CDR3 sequence: CASSWLAGYNEQFF. CDR3 in DNA: TGCGCCAGCAGCTGGCTAGCGGGTTACAATGAGCAGTTCTTC. The chain has TRBV5-1 and TRBJ2-1, with 8 bases lining up with TRBD2. The CDR3 extends over 14 amino acids. J was trimmed by 4 bases and V by 3 bases; bases with no gene match: 3. Germline V gene sequence: CDR1 SGHRS, CDR2 YFSETQ. The full variable domain, with the rest looked up from reference TRBV5-1 and TRBJ2-1, is KAGVTQTPRYLIKTRGQQVTLSCSPISGHRSVSWYQQTPGQGLQFLFEYFSETQRNKGNFPGRFSGRQFSNSRSEMNVSTLELGDSALYLCASSWLAGYNEQFFGPGTRLTVL.

CDR3 sequence (DNA): TGTGCCAGCAGTTCCCCGGAGGGAGCTATGAACACTGAAGCTTTCTTT. Residues: CASSSPEGAMNTEAFF. This sequence joins TRBV28 and TRBJ1-1; D remains ambiguous. The ends were cut back, 4 bases at V and 0 bases at J, with 15 bases in the middle. This CDR3 region has 16 residues. Germline values: CDR1 MDHEN, CDR2 SYDVKM.

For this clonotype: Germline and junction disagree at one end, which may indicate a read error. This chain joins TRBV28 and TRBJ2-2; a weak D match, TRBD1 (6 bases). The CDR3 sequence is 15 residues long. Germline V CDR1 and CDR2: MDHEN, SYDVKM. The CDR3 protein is CAGSTQGSWTGELFF. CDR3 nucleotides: TGTGCCGGCAGTACGCAGGGGAGTTGGACCGGGGAGCTGTTTTTT. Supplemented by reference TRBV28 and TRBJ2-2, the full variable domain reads DVKVTQSSRYLVKRTGEKVFLECVQDMDHENMFWYRQDPGLGLRLIYFSYDVKMKEKGDIPEGYSVSREKKERFSLILESASTNQTSMYLCAGSTQGSWTGELFFGEGSRLTVL.

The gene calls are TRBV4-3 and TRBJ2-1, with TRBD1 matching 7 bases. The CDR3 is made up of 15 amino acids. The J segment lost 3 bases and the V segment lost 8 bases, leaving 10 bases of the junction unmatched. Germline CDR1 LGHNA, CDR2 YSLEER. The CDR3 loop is CASGLGTVNYNEQFF. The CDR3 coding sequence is TGCGCCAGCGGCCTCGGGACAGTGAACTACAATGAGCAGTTCTTC.

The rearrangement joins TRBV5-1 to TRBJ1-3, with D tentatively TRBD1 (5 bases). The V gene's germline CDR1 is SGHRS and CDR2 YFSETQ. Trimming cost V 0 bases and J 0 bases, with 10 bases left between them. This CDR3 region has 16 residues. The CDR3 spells CASSLGPGGSGNTIYF. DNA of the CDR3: TGCGCCAGCAGCTTGGGGCCGGGGGGCTCTGGAAACACCATATATTTT.

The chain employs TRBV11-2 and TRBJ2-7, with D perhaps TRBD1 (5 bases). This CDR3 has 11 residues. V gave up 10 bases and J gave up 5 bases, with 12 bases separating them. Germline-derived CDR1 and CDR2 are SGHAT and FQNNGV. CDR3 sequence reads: CAIRRVHEQYF. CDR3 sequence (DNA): TGTGCCATACGCAGGGTCCACGAGCAGTACTTC.

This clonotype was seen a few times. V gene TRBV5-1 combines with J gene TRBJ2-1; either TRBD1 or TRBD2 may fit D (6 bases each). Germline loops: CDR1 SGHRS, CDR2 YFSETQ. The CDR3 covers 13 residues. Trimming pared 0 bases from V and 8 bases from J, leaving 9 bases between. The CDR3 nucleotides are TGCGCCAGCAGCTTGGAGGGGGGCGATGAGCAGTTCTTC. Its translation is CASSLEGGDEQFF.

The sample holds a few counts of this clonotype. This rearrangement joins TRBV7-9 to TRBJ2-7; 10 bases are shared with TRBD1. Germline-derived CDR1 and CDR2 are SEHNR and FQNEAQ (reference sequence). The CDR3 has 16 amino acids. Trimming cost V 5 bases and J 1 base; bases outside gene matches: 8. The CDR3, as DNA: TGTGCCAGCAGCAAGGGGCCGGGACAGGGGTCCTACGAGCAGTACTTC. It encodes CASSKGPGQGSYEQYF. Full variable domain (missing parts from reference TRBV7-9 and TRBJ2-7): DTGVSQNPRHKITKRGQNVTFRCDPISEHNRLYWYRQTLGQGPEFLTYFQNEAQLEKSRLLSDRFSAERPKGSFSTLEIQRTEQGDSAMYLCASSKGPGQGSYEQYFGPGTRLTVT.

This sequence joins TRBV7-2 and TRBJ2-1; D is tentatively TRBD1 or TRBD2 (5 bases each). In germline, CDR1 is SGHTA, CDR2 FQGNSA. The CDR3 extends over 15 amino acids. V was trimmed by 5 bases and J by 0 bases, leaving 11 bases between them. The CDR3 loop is CASSTRGLSYNEQFF. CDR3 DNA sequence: TGTGCCAGCAGCACCCGGGGCCTCTCCTACAATGAGCAGTTCTTC.

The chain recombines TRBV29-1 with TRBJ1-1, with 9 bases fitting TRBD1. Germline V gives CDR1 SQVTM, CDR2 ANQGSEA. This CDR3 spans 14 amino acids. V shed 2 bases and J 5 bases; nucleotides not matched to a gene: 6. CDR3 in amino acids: CSVEKGQGNTEAFF. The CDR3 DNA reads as TGCAGCGTTGAAAAGGGACAGGGTAATACTGAAGCTTTCTTT. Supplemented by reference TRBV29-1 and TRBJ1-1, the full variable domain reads SAVISQKPSRDICQRGTSLTIQCQVDSQVTMMFWYRQQPGQSLTLIATANQGSEATYESGFVIDKFPISRPNLTFSTLTVSNMSPEDSSIYLCSVEKGQGNTEAFFGQGTRLTVV.

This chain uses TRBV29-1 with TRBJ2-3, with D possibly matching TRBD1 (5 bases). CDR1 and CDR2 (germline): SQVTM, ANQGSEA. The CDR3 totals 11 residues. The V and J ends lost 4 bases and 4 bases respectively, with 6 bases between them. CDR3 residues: CSVAQADTQYF. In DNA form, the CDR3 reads TGCAGCGTTGCACAGGCAGATACGCAGTATTTT.

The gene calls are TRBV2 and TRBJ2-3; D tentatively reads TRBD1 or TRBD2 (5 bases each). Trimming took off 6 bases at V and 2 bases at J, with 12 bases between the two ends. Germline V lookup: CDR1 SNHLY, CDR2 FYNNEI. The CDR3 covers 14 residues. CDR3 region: CASRERGHTDTQYF. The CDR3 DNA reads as TGTGCCAGCAGGGAGAGGGGTCACACAGATACGCAGTATTTT. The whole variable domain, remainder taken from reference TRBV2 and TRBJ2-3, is EPEVTQTPSHQVTQMGQEVILRCVPISNHLYFYWYRQILGQKVEFLVSFYNNEISEKSEIFDDQFSVERPDGSNFTLKIRSTKLEDSAMYFCASRERGHTDTQYFGPGTRLTVL.

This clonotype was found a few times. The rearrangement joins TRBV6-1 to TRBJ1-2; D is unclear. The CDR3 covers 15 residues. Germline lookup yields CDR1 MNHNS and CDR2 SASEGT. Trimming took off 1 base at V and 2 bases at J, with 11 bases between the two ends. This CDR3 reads CASSEGSGSNYGYTF. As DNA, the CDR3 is TGTGCCAGCAGTGAAGGGTCCGGTTCCAACTATGGCTACACCTTC.